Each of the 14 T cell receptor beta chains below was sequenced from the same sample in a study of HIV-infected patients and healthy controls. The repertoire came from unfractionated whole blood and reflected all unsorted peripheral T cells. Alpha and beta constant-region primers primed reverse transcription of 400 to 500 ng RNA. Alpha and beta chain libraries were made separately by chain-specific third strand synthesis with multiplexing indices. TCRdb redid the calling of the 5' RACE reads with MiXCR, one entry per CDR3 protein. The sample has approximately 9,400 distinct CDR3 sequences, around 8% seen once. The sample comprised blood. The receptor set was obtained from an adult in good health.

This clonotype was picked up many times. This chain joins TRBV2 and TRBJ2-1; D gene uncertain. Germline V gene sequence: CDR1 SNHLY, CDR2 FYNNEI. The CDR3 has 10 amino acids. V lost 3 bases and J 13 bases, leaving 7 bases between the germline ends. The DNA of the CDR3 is TGTGCCAGCAGTGAGGGTCTACAGTTCTTC. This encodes CASSEGLQFF.

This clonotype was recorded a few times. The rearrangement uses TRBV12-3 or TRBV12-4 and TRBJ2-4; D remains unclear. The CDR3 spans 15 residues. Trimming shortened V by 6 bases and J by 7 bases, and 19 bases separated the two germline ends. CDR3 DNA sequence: TGTGCCAGCAGGAACATGCTCCGGCATTGGAACATTCAGTACTTC. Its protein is CASRNMLRHWNIQYF.

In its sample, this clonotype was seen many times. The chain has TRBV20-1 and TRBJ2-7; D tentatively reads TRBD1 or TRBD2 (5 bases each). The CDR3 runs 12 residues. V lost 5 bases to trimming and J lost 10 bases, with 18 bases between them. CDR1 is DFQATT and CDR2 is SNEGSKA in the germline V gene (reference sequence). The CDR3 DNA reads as TGCAGTGCTGACAGACGGGGCTCTGATCAGTACTTC. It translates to CSADRRGSDQYF.

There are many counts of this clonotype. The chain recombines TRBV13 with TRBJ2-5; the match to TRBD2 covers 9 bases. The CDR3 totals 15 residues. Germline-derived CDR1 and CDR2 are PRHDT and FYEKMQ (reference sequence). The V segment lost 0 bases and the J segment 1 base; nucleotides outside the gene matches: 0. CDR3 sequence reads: CASSLGTSGQETQYF. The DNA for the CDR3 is TGTGCCAGCAGCTTAGGGACTAGCGGCCAAGAGACCCAGTACTTC. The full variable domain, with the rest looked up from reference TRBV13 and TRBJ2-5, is AAGVIQSPRHLIKEKRETATLKCYPIPRHDTVYWYQQGPGQDPQFLISFYEKMQSDKGSIPDRFSAQQFSDYHSELNMSSLELGDSALYFCASSLGTSGQETQYFGPGTRLLVL.

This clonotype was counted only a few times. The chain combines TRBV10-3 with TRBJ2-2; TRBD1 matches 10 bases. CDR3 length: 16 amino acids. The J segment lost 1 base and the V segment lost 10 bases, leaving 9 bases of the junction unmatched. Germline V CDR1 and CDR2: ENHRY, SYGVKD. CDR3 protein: CATTGTGAQNTGELFF. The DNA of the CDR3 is TGTGCCACCACCGGGACAGGGGCCCAGAACACCGGGGAGCTGTTTTTT.

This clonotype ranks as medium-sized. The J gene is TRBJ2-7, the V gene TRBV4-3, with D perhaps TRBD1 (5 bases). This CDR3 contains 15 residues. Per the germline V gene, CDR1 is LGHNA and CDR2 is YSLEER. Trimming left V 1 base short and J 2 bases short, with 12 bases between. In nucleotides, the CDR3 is TGCGCCAGCAGCCAAGTGGGGCCAAGTCCCTACGAGCAGTACTTC. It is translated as CASSQVGPSPYEQYF.

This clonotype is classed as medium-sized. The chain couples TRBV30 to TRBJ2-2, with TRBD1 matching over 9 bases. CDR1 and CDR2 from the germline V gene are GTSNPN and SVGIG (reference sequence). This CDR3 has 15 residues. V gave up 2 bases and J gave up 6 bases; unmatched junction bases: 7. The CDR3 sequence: CAWSFQGTGPGELFF. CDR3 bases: TGTGCCTGGAGTTTCCAAGGGACAGGGCCCGGGGAGCTGTTTTTT.

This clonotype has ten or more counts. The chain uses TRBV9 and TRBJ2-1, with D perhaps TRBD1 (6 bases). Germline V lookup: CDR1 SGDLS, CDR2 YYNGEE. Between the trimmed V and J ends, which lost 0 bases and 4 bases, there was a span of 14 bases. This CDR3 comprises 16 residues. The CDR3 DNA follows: TGTGCCAGCAGCGTAGGGGGGCAGAGGCTATACAATGAGCAGTTCTTC. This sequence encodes CASSVGGQRLYNEQFF.

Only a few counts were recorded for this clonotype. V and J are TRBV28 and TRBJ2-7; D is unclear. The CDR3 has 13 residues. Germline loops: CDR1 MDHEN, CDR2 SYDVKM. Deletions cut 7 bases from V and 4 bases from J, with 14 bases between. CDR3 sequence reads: CASKLPGGYEQYF. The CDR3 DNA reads TGTGCCAGCAAACTACCGGGTGGGTACGAGCAGTACTTC.

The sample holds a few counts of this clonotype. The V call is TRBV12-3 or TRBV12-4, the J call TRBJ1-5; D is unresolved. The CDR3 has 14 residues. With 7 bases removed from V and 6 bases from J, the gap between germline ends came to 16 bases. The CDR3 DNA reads TGTGCCAGCACCACGACATTGGGAGGTCAGCCCCAGCATTTT. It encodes CASTTTLGGQPQHF.

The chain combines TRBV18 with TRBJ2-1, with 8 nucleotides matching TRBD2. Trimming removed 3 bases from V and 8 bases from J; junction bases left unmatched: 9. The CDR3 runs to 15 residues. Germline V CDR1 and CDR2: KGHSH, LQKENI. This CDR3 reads CASSPSLTGGDEQFF. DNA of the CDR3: TGTGCCAGCTCACCCTCCTTAACGGGAGGGGATGAGCAGTTCTTC.

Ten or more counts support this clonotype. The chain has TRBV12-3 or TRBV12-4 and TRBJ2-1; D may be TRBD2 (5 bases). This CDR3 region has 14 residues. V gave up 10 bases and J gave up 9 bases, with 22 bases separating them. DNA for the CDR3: TGTGCCATCGATTCACAGTTAGGAGGCCGTGAGCAGTTCTTC. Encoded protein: CAIDSQLGGREQFF.

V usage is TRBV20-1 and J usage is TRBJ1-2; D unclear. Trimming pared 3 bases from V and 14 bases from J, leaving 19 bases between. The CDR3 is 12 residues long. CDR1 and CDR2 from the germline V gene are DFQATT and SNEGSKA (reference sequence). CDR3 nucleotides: TGCAGTGCTAGTTTCGTTGGATTTCCGAAAACCTTC. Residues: CSASFVGFPKTF.

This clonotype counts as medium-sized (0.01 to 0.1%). CDR3 nucleotide sequence: TGTGCCAGCAGGAGCGGGGCAGCGAGCTCCTATAATTCACCCCTCCACTTT. It is translated as CASRSGAASSYNSPLHF. This sequence joins TRBV9 and TRBJ1-6; a possible D gene is TRBD1 (5 bases). The CDR3 has 17 residues. Deletions cut 5 bases from V and 0 bases from J, with 15 bases between. Germline V gene lookup returns CDR1 SGDLS and CDR2 YYNGEE.